This T cell receptor (beta chain) was recorded in a study of cytomegalovirus exposure and HLA in healthy donors (dated by TCRdb to about 2017). Context from the whole study: An earlier analysis of some 620 of the donors reported 250 to 350 Gb of sequence data and roughly 120 million unique TCR beta sequences obtained from some 200 million T cells. Every discovery cohort repertoire had been produced on one sequencing platform. Rather than using new phenotypic data, the later analysis identified candidate immune exposures from TCR beta sequences and from how often those sequences occurred across donors. Donor age, sex, ethnicity and CMV serostatus were collected together with the repertoire data. Among the approximately 430 genotyped donors, under 90% belonged to the genetic ancestry cluster associated with self-reported Caucasian donors. Four to six DR-DQ haplotypes were handled as single units for association and clustering because linkage in the cohort was strong. To study patterns of TCR occurrence, a later analysis re-analyzed previously published TCR beta repertoires from 600 to 750 donors and added high-resolution HLA genotyping. Besides the first cohort of 500 to 700 subjects, a separate validation cohort made up of 120 or so different subjects was used. High-throughput TCR immunosequencing, statistical association of individual TCRs with disease status, and machine learning were combined to predict cytomegalovirus infection status. Both class I and class II loci were covered by HLA typing, at four-digit resolution. The number of typed donors differed by locus: about 629-630 for A, B, C, DRB1 and DQB1; 500 to 550 for DQA1; over 600 for DPA1; and 400 to 480 for DPB1. About 330 gigabases of sequencing data and 70 million to 95 million unique TCR sequences made up an early release that covered approximately 650 HLA-typed donors. An earlier analysis of 587 of the donors used high-throughput TCR beta sequencing to judge whether each TCR beta V gene segment behaved as functional or pseudogenic. Across about 370 genotyped donors of the cohort, an average of about 220,000 unique TCR beta nucleotide sequences per donor were sequenced, and around 20% of those sequences were non-productive. Using immunosequencing, the study profiled T cell repertoires from 500 to 800 subjects and related those repertoires to cytomegalovirus serostatus. The study aimed to test whether cataloging public T cell receptors could reveal signatures of past pathogen exposure. Genome-wide SNP genotypes for about 65% of the 666 donors were used in a later genetic analysis, which treated that subset as a discovery cohort. Findings and caveats that apply to the study as a whole: Because some donors lacked HLA typing at each locus, the association tests relied only on the typed subset. Assigning TCR associations to individual alleles was difficult when HLA alleles, especially DR and DQ, strongly co-occurred. In both the original and validation cohorts, the classifier was reported to diagnose cytomegalovirus status with high specificity and sensitivity. The authors suggested that the approach could potentially be generalized to other disease states and immunological phenotypes. For the cohort, immune exposure information was limited to CMV serostatus. A further reported finding was that TCR beta sequences accurately predicted the HLA-A and HLA-B alleles for most subjects in the first cohort. In vitro tests confirmed that a few of the cytomegalovirus-associated TCR beta chains recognize cytomegalovirus antigens. In a later analysis, HLA-associated TCR beta chains showed more clonal expansion and lower generation probabilities than non-associated chains that were equally common. The cohort was sequenced for TCR beta chains only, and without alpha or paired-chain data the features that could be detected were limited. In a later analysis, most CMV-associated TCR beta chains were found to appear HLA-restricted, with HLA associations seemingly driven largely by CMV exposure. A group of highly shared sequence variants was considered likely to be a technical artifact of the sequencing pipeline. According to a later genetic analysis, donors in an Asian-associated ancestry cluster had fewer N-insertions in productive TCRs than the approximately 700-donor mean. Linkage disequilibrium might explain the correlated functional status among segregating V segments, but an unknown experimental factor could not be excluded. Sequencing depth was assumed to be roughly uniform across donors in the presence/absence analyses, though that assumption may not hold. The study listed 150 to 200 TCR beta chains as associated with cytomegalovirus. About 17 rarely observed V segments, including chromosome 9 orphons, were excluded from the earlier analysis of some 590 of the donors because counts were too low. In a later analysis, the rate of TCR association differed among HLA loci, with DRB1 alleles having the most associated TCRs and HLA-C alleles having the fewest. A later analysis associated around 16,000 TCR beta sequences with specific HLA alleles at a false discovery rate of 0.05. Most TCR sequences were seen in very few donors, while some public TCRs were found in many individuals. In a later genetic analysis, a missense DCLRE1C variant was associated with V-gene and J-gene trimming of TCR beta chains, and the association was replicated in an independent cohort. According to a later analysis, parvovirus B19, influenza, CMV and Epstein-Barr virus appeared linked to several top co-occurrence clusters. An earlier analysis of some 560 of the donors showed that most TCR beta V segments appeared in productive rearrangements either about 87% or about 30% of the time, which broadly matched IMGT annotations.

A remark on this clone: Its antigen specificity is not known. Base qualities are missing; no much larger clone stands one base away.

Library preparation used the immunoSEQ multiplex PCR assay. A mixture of 60 forward primers for TCR Vbeta segments and 13 reverse primers for TCR Jbeta segments was used in the multiplex PCR. The CDR3 region of rearranged TCR beta genes was amplified from genomic DNA with a multiplex PCR assay. On the Illumina HiSeq System, the amplified TCR beta libraries were sequenced as 87-base-pair reads. The published analysis was carried out like this. A later analysis tallied tens of millions of unique TCR beta chains across the 650 to 750 repertoires, and approximately 12 million of those chains were shared by two or more donors. A nearest-neighbor algorithm error-corrected the raw reads and collapsed the reads into unique sequences, merging closely related sequences to remove PCR and sequencing errors. CDR3 sequences were aligned to IMGT reference sequences to assign V, D and J gene segments. Each retained sequence needed at least a six-nucleotide match to both a V gene segment and a J gene segment. A rearrangement counted as productive if the CDR3 had no stop codons and remained in frame with V and J, and every other rearrangement counted as non-productive. CDR3 was defined according to IMGT convention as the region running from the second conserved V-encoded cysteine to the conserved J-encoded phenylalanine. Sequences without an unambiguous match to a single V gene segment were excluded from the earlier analysis of several hundred of the donors. An earlier analysis of some 610 of the donors called V segments functional above 56.7% productive rearrangements and segregating when the between-donor standard deviation exceeded 5%. A statistical classification framework was built for diagnosing cytomegalovirus status from the catalog of TCR beta chain sequences. In a later analysis, TCR nucleotide sequences were compared against IMGT/GENE-DB human TR gene sequences so that V and J genes could be assigned. The TCRdist pipeline was used in a later analysis to assign CDR3 sequences and most-parsimonious VDJ recombination scenarios. In a later analysis, each TCR beta chain was defined by its CDR3 amino acid sequence together with its V-gene family, and reads lacking a unique V-gene family were excluded. To address suspected cross-contamination and a sequencing artifact, a later analysis removed under 600 highly shared, low-generation-probability nucleotide sequences. A later analysis calculated a clonal expansion index for each public chain from normalized within-repertoire ranks of inferred template counts. A later analysis computed generation probabilities with a VDJ recombination model fitted to out-of-frame rearrangements, and checked the results against IGoR. A later analysis scored TCR-TCR, TCR-HLA and TCR-CMV co-occurrence with hypergeometric tests, applying a repertoire-size bias correction to TCR pairs. To estimate false discovery rates, a later analysis permuted the HLA or CMV assignments 20 times. A later analysis grouped co-occurring TCRs with DBSCAN, adding TCRdist sequence similarity when clustering within HLA-allele-positive subsets. Repertoires with fewer than 30,000 or more than 120,000 public chains, plus five repertoires with anomalous nucleotide sharing, were excluded from co-occurrence clustering. Not all clones reach the TCRdb copy of this immuneACCESS table, which keeps in-frame sequences only. Checked studies attribute under half of the gap to unresolved V genes and leave the rest unexplained. V, J and clone size were drawn from that table, and D and trimming were deduced from the DNA. The sample profile shows over 65,000 clones; 70% to 80% of them were found once. Roughly 15% of the sample is in the top ten clones.

The cohort consisted of some 730 healthy bone marrow donors. Cohort members were all nominally healthy when sampled, although unrecorded immune exposures were likely present. The donor was CMV seropositive and belonged to the group of around 300 seropositive cohort members. Every donor gave a peripheral blood sample, and the peripheral blood mononuclear cells from that sample were used for TCR beta sequencing. The Qiagen DNeasy Blood Extraction Kit was used to extract genomic DNA from the blood cell samples. This TCR came from a woman in her thirties or forties in good health and CMV-seropositive. The sample was PBMCs.

The CDR3 in this case is CASSSPGHSNYGYTF. The sequence in DNA is TGTGCCAGCAGCTCTCCGGGACATTCTAACTATGGCTACACCTTC. Here the chain combines TRBV11-2 and TRBJ1-2; TRBD1 is a weak D gene call, 6 bases matching. CDR1 and CDR2 are drawn from the germline V gene: SGHAT, FQNNGV. There are 15 amino acids in the CDR3, from cysteine to phenylalanine inclusive. Kept here is only the CDR3 DNA, which spans 45 bases and is read in frame from base 1. At the junction V is shortened by 4 bases and J by 0 bases, with 12 bases in between.